Given below is one T cell receptor (beta chain) in context. Its antigen is still unknown. No per-base quality is available; no much larger clone lies one base away. Trimming takes 4 bases from V and 1 base from J, and the germline ends sit 13 bases apart. From the germline V gene, CDR1 is SGHRS and CDR2 is YFSETQ. The CDR3 contains 15 residues, cysteine and phenylalanine counted. The only DNA kept is the CDR3, 45 bases in frame from the first base. In the ViraFEST assay, PBMC were stimulated with viral peptide pools, and antigen-specific CD4+ T cell clonotypes were then identified by expansion using TCR sequencing. After around ten days of culture, CD4+ T cells were isolated with the EasySep CD4+ T cell isolation kit. Negative nucleocapsid antibody results before and after vaccination confirmed that the healthy vaccine recipients had no prior SARS-CoV-2 infection. About 2.2 million PBMC per well were cultured in IMDM with around 5% human AB serum, 10 IU/ml IL-2 and gentamicin, plus 10 ug/ml peptides. On days 3 and 7, half of the culture medium was replaced with fresh IL-2-containing medium. Unless noted otherwise, every peptide stimulation condition was cultured in triplicate wells. Using Ficoll-Paque Plus gradient centrifugation, PBMC were separated from whole blood and then either used fresh or cryopreserved at -140C. The overlapping peptide pools covered the spike proteins of SARS-CoV-2 as well as those of the common cold coronaviruses HCoV-NL63, HCoV-OC43 and HCoV-229E. Genomic DNA was extracted from cultured CD4+ T cells with the QIAamp micro DNA kit.

Preparation of the library involved the immunoSEQ multiplex PCR assay. DNA from the cultured, isolated CD4+ T cells was subjected to TCR beta CDR3 sequencing. On the study's bioinformatics: Non-productive TCR sequences were discarded, and reads were trimmed to the CDR3 region, with only CDR3s of 7 or more amino acids retained. The MANAFEST web app was used to identify antigen-specific clonotypes by comparing expansion in peptide wells with expansion in reference cultures. To be called positive, a clone needed expansion at FDR<0.05 compared with the reference and with all other wells, an odds ratio greater than 5, and a frequency greater than 0.1% in two replicate wells. A clonotype was defined as cross-reactive if the clonotype was significantly expanded both in SARS-CoV-2 spike wells and in at least one common cold coronavirus spike condition. CDR3 similarity was assessed by Levenshtein distance using the stringdist R package, and unrooted trees were constructed with ape in R 3.6.1. This immuneACCESS table, as held by TCRdb, lists in-frame sequences with V and J called but not all clones. Of the missing ones, under half trace to an unresolved V gene in checked studies; the others have no known cause. V and J calls and clone size are as listed in that table; D and trimming were resolved from the DNA. Across this sample there are some 65,000 clones, with roughly 76% seen only once. Of the sample, roughly 2.8% falls within the top ten clones.

The sample comes from a study of vaccination effects on CD4 cells after COVID-19 (dated by TCRdb to the early 2020s). For context, the study as a whole: Participants received two doses of either the BNT162b2 or the mRNA-1273 mRNA SARS-CoV-2 vaccine. Cultures from other donors in the study were sequenced using the Oncomine TCR Beta short-read assay on an Illumina iSeq 100. SARS-CoV-2 spike-specific CD4+ TCR repertoires were compared before and after mRNA vaccination in COVID-19 convalescent patients and in infection-naive vaccine recipients. Altogether, around 11 COVID-19 convalescent patients and a handful of SARS-CoV-2-naive healthy vaccine recipients made up the full study. The research as a whole found: In healthy vaccine recipients, vaccine-induced clones were almost all SARS-CoV-2 mono-reactive, with only 1 of 255 being cross-reactive with common cold coronaviruses. The study was limited by a small number of convalescent patients, and early post-infection timepoints were lacking. At late post-vaccination timepoints, both infection-induced and vaccine-induced clones showed marked clonal contraction, consistent with waning T cell responses.

This receptor was identified in a human donor who received a COVID-19 vaccine. Rearrangement joined TRBV5-1 to TRBJ2-3; the D gene could be either TRBD1 or TRBD2, each agreeing at 5 bases. The sequencing here drew on CD4+ T cells from PBMCs cultured with HCoV-NL63 spike peptides, taken before COVID-19 vaccination. This specimen's cell subset or site label, interpreted: HCoV-NL63 spike overlapping peptide pool stimulation. The DNA sequence is as follows: TGCGCCAGCAGCCTACAGGACTCGCGCACAGATACGCAGTATTTT. This gives the protein CASSLQDSRTDTQYF.